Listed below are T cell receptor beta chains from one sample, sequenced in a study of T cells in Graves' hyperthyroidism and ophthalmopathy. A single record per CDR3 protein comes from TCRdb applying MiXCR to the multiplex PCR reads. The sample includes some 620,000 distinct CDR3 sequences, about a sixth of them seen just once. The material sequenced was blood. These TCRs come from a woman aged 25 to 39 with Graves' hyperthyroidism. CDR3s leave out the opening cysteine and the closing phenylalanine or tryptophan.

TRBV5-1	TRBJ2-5	ASSFWQGKVHEETQY
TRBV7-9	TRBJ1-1	ASSSLGLRLNTEAF
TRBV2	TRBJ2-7	ASSVGDPGTDEQY
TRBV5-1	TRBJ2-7	ASSLGALSYEQY
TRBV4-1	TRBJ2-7	ASSSTGTPSTYEQY
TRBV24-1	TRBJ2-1	ATEKEGVTYNEQF
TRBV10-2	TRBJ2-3	ASSESHRTDTQY
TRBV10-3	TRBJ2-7	AMSPGQPMGEQY
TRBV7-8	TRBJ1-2	ASSPNGGRGYGYT
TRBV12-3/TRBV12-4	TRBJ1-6	ASSFRANSPLH
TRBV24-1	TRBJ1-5	ATSPSGGNQPQH
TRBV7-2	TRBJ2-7	ASSLELAGLSYEQY
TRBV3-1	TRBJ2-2	ASSYGRTNTGELF
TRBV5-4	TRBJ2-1	ASSLDYIYEQF
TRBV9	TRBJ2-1	ASTGKRGSYNEQF
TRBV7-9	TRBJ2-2	ASSLLAGGRTGELF
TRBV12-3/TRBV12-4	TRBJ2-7	ASAFSRTGFSYEQY
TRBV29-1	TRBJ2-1	SVEFGGNEQF
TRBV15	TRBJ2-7	ATSRDSLTGVSYEQY
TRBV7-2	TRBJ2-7	ASSLVGTSGRAGEQY
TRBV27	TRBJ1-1	ASSWRGLGEAF
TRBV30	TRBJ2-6	AWSEDRVSGANVLT
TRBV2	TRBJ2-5	ASSEGGGGRRTQY
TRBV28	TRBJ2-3	ASRLSPGRRTQY
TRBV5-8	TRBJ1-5	ASSLRFQPQH
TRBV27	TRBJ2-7	ASSLTVNYEQY
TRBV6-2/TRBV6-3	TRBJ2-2	ASSLTPSGNENTGELF
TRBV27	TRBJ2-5	ASSPRLQETQY
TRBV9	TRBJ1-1	ASSVVPFTEAF
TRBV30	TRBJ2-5	AWSRTLQETQY
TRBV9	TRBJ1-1	ASATANKNTEAF
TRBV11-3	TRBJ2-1	ASSLGGSGYYNEQF
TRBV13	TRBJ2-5	ASSENRDIQETQY
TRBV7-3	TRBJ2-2	ASSLDGVPGELF
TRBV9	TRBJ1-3	ASSEAGTGNTIY
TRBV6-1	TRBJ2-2	ASTLAGSRNTGELF
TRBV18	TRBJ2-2	ASSPMAKNTGELF
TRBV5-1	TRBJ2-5	ASSATGYGETQY
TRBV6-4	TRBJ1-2	ASSDSYRRDGYT
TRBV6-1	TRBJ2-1	ATIWGEGLDNEQF
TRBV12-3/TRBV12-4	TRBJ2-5	ASSLSGRLYETQY
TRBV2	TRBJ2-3	ASSEALRSTDTQY
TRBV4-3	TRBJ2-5	ASSQDPGSPQY
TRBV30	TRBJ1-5	AWSLDPGFSNQPQH
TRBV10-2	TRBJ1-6	ASRLGQSNSPLH